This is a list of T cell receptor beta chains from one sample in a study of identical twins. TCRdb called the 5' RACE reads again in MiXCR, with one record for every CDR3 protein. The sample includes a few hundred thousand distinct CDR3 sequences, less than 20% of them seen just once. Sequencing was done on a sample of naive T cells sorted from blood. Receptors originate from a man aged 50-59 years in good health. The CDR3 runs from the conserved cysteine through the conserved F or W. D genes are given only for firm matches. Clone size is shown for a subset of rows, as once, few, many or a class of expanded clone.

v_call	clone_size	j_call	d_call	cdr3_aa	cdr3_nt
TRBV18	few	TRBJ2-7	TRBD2	CASSRGTSGSKGSYEQYF	TGTGCCAGCTCACGAGGGACTAGCGGGAGTAAGGGGTCCTACGAGCAGTACTTC
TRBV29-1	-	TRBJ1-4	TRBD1	CSVPGQGTEKLFF	TGCAGCGTTCCGGGACAGGGGACTGAAAAACTGTTTTTT
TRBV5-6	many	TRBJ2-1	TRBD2	CASSLDPGGNGRANEQFF	TGTGCCAGCAGCTTGGATCCCGGGGGTAACGGGAGGGCGAATGAGCAGTTCTTC
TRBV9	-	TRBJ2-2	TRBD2	CASSVEPSGFTGELFF	TGTGCCAGCAGCGTAGAGCCTAGCGGGTTCACCGGGGAGCTGTTTTTT
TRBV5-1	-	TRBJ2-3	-	CASSLEPGLPAGEDTQYF	TGCGCCAGCAGCTTGGAACCGGGACTTCCAGCGGGTGAAGATACGCAGTATTTT
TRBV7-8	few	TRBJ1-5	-	CASSSYPRDSNQPQHF	TGTGCCAGCAGCTCATACCCTCGGGATAGCAATCAGCCCCAGCATTTT
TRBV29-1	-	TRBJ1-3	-	CSVQTGHSGNTIYF	TGCAGCGTCCAGACGGGACACTCTGGAAACACCATATATTTT
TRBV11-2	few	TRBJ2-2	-	CASSPPGANTGELFF	TGTGCCAGCAGCCCTCCGGGGGCCAACACCGGGGAGCTGTTTTTT
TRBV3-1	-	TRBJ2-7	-	CASSQGASWTFASEQYF	TGTGCCAGCAGCCAAGGGGCGAGCTGGACATTTGCCTCCGAGCAGTACTTC
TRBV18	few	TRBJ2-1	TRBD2	CASSPSGSGGEQFF	TGTGCCAGCTCACCGAGCGGGAGTGGTGGTGAGCAGTTCTTC
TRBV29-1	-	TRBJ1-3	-	CSVVYGMENTIYF	TGCAGCGTCGTTTATGGTATGGAAAACACCATATATTTT
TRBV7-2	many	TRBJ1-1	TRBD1	CASRRDRGPTEAFF	TGTGCCAGCAGAAGGGACAGGGGTCCCACTGAAGCTTTCTTT
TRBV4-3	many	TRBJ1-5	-	CASSQGGRVGNSNQPQHF	TGCGCCAGCAGCCAAGGGGGCCGGGTTGGGAATAGCAATCAGCCCCAGCATTTT
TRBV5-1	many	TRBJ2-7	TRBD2	CASSPGASGSYEQYF	TGCGCCAGCAGCCCAGGGGCTAGCGGGAGCTACGAGCAGTACTTC
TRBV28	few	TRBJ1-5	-	CATRGRSAWPQHF	TGTGCCACCCGAGGCCGGTCAGCTTGGCCCCAGCATTTT
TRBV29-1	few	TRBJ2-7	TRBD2	CSVISGRFYEQYF	TGCAGCGTCATTAGCGGGAGATTTTACGAGCAGTACTTC
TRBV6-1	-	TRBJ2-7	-	CASSRDRWSYEQYF	TGTGCCAGCAGCCGAGACAGGTGGTCCTACGAGCAGTACTTC
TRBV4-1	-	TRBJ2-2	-	CASSQVLQGMEELFF	TGCGCCAGCAGCCAAGTCTTGCAGGGCATGGAGGAGCTGTTTTTT
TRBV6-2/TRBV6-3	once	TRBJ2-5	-	CASSYAGTANPQYF	TGTGCCAGCAGTTACGCCGGGACGGCGAATCCCCAGTACTTC
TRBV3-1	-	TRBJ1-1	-	CASSQEIVRGNTEAFF	TGTGCCAGCAGCCAAGAAATAGTTCGTGGAAACACTGAAGCTTTCTTT
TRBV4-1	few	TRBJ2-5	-	CASSQVPRETQYF	TGCGCCAGCAGCCAAGTTCCGCGGGAGACCCAGTACTTC
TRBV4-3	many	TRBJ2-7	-	CASSQDYRDYYEQYF	TGCGCCAGCAGCCAAGATTATCGGGATTACTACGAGCAGTACTTC
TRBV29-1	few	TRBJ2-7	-	CSVGGDIYEQYF	TGCAGCGTTGGGGGGGACATCTACGAGCAGTACTTC
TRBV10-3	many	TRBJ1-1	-	CATGAGPNTEAFF	TGTGCCACCGGGGCCGGCCCGAACACTGAAGCTTTCTTT
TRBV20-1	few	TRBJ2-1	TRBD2	CSARIKSGTSFSYEQFF	TGCAGTGCTAGAATTAAATCCGGGACTAGCTTTTCCTATGAGCAGTTCTTC
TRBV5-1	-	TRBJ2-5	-	CASSFGAGQETQYF	TGTGCCAGCAGCTTTGGTGCAGGCCAAGAGACCCAGTACTTC
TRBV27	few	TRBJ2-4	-	CASSLTSLAKNIQYF	TGTGCCAGCAGTCTGACATCTTTAGCCAAAAACATTCAGTACTTC
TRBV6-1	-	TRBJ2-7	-	CASGRPGRGSYEQYF	TGTGCCAGCGGACGCCCGGGGCGCGGCTCCTACGAGCAGTACTTC
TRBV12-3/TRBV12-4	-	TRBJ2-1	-	CASRRTIHEQFF	TGTGCCAGCAGGCGGACCATCCATGAGCAGTTCTTC
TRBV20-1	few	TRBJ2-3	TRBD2	CSASGGSGRHTDTQYF	TGCAGTGCCTCCGGCGGTAGCGGGCGACACACAGATACGCAGTATTTT
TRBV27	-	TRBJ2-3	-	CASSRNWGTDTQYF	TGTGCCAGCAGTCGGAACTGGGGCACAGATACGCAGTATTTT
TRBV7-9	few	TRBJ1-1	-	CASSSEPRGPVRAEAFF	TGTGCCAGCAGCTCCGAACCGAGGGGCCCAGTGAGAGCTGAAGCTTTCTTT
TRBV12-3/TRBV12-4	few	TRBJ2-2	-	CASSLSRIANTGELFF	TGTGCCAGCAGTTTATCCCGGATTGCGAACACCGGGGAGCTGTTTTTT